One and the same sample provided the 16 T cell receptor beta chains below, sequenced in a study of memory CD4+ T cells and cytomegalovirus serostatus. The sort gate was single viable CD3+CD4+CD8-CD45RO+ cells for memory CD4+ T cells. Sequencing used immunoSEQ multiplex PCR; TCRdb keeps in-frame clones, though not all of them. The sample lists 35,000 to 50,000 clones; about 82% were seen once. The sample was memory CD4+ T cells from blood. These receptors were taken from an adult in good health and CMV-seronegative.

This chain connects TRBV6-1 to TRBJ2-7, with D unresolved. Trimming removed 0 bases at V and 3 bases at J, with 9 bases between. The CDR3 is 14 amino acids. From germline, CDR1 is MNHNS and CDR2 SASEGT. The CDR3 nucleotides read TGTGCCAGCAGTGAAGCTTCTAACAGCTACGAGCAGTACTTC. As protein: CASSEASNSYEQYF.

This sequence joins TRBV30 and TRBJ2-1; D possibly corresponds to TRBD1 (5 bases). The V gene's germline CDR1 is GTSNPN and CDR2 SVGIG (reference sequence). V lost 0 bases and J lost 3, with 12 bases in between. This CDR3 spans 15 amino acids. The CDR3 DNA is TGTGCCTGGAGTGTACCGCAGGGTAACTACAATGAGCAGTTCTTC. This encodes CAWSVPQGNYNEQFF.

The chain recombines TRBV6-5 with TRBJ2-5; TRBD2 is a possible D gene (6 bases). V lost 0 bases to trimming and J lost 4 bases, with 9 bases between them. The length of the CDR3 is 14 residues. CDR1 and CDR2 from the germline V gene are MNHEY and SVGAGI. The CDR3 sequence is CASSYSTGGETQYF. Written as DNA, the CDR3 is TGTGCCAGCAGTTACTCAACCGGGGGAGAGACCCAGTACTTC.

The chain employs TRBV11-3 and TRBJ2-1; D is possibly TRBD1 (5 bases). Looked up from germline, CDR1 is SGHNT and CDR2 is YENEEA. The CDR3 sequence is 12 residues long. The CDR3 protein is CASQGRNNEQFF. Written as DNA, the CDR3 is TGTGCAAGCCAGGGCAGGAACAATGAGCAGTTCTTC.

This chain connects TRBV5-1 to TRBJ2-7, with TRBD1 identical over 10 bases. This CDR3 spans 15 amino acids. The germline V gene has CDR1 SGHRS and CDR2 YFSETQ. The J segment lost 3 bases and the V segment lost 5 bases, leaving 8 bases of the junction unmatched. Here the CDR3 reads CASSPRTGGNYEQYF. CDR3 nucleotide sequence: TGCGCCAGCAGTCCTAGGACAGGGGGTAACTACGAGCAGTACTTC.

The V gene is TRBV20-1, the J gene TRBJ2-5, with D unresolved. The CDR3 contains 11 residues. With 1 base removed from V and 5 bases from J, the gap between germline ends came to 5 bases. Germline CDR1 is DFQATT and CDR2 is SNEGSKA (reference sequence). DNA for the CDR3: TGCAGTGCTAGAGTTTATGAGACCCAGTACTTC. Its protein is CSARVYETQYF.

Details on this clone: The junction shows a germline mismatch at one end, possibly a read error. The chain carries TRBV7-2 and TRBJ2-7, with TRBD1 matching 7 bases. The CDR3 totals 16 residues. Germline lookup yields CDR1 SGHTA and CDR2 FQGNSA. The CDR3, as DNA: TGTGCCAGCCGCGTCCCCATGGACAGGCCTTCCTGCGAGCAGTACTTC. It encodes CASRVPMDRPSCEQYF.

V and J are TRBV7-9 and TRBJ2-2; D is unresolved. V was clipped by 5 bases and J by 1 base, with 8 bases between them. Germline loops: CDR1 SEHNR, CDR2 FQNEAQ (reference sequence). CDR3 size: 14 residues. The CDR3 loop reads CASSLVWNTGELFF. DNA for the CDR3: TGTGCCAGCAGCCTCGTGTGGAACACCGGGGAGCTGTTTTTT.

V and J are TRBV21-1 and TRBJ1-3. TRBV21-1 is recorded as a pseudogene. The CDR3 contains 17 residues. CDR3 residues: CASSKSGTGDLGNTIYF. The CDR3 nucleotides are TGTGCCAGCAGCAAGTCTGGGACTGGTGATCTAGGAAACACCATATATTTT.

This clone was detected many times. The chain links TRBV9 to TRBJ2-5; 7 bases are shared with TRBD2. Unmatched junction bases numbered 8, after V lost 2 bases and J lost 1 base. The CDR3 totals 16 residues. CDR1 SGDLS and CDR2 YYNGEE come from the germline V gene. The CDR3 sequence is CASSVASGMGQETQYF. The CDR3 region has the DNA TGTGCCAGCAGCGTGGCGAGCGGGATGGGCCAAGAGACCCAGTACTTC.

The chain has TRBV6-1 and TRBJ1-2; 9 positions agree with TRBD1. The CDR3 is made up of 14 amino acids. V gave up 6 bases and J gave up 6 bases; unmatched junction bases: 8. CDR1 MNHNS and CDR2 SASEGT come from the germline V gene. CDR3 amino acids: CASRTSGQGHGYTF. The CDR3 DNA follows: TGTGCCAGCAGGACCTCGGGACAGGGCCATGGCTACACCTTC.

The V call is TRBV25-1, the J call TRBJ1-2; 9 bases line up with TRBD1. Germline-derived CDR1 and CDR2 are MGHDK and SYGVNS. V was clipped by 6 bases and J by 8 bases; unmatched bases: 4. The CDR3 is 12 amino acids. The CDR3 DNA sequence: TGTGCCAGCAGGGACAGGGGATCCGGCTACACCTTC. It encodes CASRDRGSGYTF.

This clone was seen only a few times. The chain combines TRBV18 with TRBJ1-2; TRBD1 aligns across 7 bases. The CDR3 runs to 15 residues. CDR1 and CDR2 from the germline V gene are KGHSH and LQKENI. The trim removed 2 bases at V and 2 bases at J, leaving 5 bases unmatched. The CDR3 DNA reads TGTGCCAGCTCACCAGCGGGACAGCCGAACTATGGCTACACCTTC. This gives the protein CASSPAGQPNYGYTF.

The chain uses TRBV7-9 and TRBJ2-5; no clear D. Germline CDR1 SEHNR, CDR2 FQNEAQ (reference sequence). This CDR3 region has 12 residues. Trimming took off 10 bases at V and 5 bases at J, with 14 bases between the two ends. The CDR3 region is CATAGGMETQYF. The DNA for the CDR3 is TGTGCCACCGCCGGTGGGATGGAGACCCAGTACTTC.

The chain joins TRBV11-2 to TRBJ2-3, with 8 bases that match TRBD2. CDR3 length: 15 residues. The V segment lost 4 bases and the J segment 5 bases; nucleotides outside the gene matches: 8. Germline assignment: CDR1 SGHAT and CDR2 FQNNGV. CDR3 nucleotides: TGTGCCAGCAGCTACGGGACTAGAAGGATAGATACGCAGTATTTT. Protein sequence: CASSYGTRRIDTQYF.

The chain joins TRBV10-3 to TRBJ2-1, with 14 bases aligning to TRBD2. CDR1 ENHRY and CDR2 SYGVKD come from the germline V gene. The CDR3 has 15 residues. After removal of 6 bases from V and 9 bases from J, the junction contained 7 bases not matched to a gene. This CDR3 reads CAISGLAGGSGEQFF. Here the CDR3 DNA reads TGTGCCATCAGCGGACTAGCGGGAGGATCGGGTGAGCAGTTCTTC.